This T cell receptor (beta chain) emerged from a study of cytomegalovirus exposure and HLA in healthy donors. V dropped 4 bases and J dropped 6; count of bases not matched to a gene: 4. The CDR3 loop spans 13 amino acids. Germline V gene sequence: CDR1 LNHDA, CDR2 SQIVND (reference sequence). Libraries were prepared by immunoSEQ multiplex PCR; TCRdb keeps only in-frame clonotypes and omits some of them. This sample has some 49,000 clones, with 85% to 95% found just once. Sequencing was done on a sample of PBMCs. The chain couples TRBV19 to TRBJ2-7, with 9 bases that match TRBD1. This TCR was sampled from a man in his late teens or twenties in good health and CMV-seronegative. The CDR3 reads CASSRDRVGEQYF. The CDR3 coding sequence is TGTGCCAGTAGTAGGGACAGGGTCGGCGAGCAGTACTTC.